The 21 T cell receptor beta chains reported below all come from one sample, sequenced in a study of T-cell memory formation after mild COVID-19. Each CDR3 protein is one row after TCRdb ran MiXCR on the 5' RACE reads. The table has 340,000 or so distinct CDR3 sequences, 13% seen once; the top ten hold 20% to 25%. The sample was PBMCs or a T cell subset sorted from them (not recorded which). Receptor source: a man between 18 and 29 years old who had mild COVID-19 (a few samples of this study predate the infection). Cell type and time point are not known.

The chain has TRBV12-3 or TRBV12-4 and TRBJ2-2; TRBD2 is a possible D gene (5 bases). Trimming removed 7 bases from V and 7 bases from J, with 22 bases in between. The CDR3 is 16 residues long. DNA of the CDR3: TGTGCCAGCACCCTTAGACGGGATCCTCCCAACGGGGAGCTGTTTTTT. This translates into CASTLRRDPPNGELFF.

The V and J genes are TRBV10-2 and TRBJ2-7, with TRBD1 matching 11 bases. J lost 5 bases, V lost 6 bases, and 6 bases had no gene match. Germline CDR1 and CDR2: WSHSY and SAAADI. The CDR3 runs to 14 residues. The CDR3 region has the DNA TGCGCCAGCAGGGGACAGGGGGTTCTCGACGAGCAGTACGTC. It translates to CASRGQGVLDEQYV.

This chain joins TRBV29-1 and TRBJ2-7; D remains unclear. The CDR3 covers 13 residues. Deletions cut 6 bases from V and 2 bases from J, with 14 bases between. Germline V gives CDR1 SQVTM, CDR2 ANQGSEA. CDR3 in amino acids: CSVLTRQTYEQYF. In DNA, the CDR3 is TGCAGCGTCCTGACCCGGCAGACCTACGAGCAGTACTTC.

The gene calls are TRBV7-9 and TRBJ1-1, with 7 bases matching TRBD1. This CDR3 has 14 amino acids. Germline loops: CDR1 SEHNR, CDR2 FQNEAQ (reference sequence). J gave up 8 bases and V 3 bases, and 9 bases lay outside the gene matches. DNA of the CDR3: TGTGCCAGCAGCTTGACAGGGAGGGCGTCGGAAGCTTTCTTT. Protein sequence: CASSLTGRASEAFF.

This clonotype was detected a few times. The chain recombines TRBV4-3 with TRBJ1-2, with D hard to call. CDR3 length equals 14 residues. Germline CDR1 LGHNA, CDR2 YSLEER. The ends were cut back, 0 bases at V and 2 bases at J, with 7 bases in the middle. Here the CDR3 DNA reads TGCGCCAGCAGCCAAGAAGGCAGAAACTATGGCTACACCTTC. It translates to CASSQEGRNYGYTF.

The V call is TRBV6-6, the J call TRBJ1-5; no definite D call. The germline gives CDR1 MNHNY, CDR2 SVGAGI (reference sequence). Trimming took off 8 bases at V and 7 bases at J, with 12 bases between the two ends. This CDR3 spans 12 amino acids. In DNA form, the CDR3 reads TGTGCCAGCGGAGGTTTGGGGCAGCCCCAGCATTTT. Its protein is CASGGLGQPQHF.

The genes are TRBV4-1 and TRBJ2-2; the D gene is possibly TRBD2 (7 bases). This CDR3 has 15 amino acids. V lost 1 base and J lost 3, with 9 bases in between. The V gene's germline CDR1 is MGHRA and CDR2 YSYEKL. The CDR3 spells CASSQVGGDTGELFF. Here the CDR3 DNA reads TGCGCCAGCAGCCAAGTAGGGGGGGACACCGGGGAGCTGTTTTTT.

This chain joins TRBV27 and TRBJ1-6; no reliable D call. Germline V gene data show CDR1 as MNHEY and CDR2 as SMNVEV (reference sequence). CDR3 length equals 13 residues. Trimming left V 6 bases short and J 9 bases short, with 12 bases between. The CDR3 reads CASRLSVSSPLHF. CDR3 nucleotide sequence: TGTGCCAGCAGGTTAAGTGTTTCTTCACCCCTCCACTTT.

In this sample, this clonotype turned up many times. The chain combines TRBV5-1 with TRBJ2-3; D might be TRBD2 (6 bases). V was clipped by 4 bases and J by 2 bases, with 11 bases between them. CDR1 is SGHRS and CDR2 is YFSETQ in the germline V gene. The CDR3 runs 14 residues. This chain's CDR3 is CASSPGLITDTQYF. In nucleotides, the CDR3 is TGCGCCAGCAGCCCCGGACTAATCACAGATACGCAGTATTTT.

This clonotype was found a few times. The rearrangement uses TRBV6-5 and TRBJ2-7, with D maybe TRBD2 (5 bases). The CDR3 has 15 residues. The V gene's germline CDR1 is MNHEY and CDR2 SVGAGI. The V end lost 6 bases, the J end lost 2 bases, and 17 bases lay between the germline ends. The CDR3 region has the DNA TGTGCCAGCAGACAGTTCCGGGAAGGGCCCTACGAGCAGTACGTC. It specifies CASRQFREGPYEQYV.

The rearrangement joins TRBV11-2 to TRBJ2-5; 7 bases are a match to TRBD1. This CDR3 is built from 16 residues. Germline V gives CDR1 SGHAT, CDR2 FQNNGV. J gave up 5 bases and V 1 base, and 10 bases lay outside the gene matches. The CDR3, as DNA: TGTGCCAGCAGCTTAGGGACAGGAGAGGGTGGGGAGACCCAGTACTTC. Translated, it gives CASSLGTGEGGETQYF.

CDR3 residues: CASSQTASSYNSPLHF. DNA for the CDR3: TGTGCCAGCAGCCAGACAGCCAGCTCCTATAATTCACCCCTCCACTTT. This chain uses TRBV7-9 with TRBJ1-6; D perhaps matches TRBD1 (5 bases). Trimming removed 5 bases at V and 0 bases at J, with 11 bases between. Germline V gene lookup returns CDR1 SEHNR and CDR2 FQNEAQ (reference sequence). This CDR3 is 16 amino acids long.

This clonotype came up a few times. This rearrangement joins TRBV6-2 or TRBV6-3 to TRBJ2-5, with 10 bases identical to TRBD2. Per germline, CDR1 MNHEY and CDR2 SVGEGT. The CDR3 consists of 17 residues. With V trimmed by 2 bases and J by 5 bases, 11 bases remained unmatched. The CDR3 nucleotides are TGTGCCAGCAGTTACCCCCCCGGGACTAGCGCGTATGAGACCCAGTACTTC. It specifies CASSYPPGTSAYETQYF.

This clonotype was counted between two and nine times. CDR3 coding DNA: TGTGCCAGCAGCGATTTCTTGGGAGCTTTCTTT. It translates to CASSDFLGAFF. The V call is TRBV12-3 or TRBV12-4, the J call TRBJ1-1; D unclear. The CDR3 extends over 11 amino acids. Trimming stripped 6 bases from V and 10 bases from J, with 12 bases between.

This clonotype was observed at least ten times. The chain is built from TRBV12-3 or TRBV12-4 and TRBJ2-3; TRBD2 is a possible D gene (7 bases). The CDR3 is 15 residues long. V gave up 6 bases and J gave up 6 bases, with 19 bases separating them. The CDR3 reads CASSRSGTRGDTQYF. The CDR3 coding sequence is TGTGCCAGCAGCCGCAGCGGGACACGCGGCGATACGCAGTATTTT.

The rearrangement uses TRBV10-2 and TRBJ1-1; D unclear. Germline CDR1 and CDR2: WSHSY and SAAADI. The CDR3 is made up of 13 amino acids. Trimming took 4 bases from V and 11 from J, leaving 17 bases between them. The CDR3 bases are TGCGCCAGCAGTGTCCTCCCGGGGTCGGCGGCTTTCTTT. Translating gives CASSVLPGSAAFF.

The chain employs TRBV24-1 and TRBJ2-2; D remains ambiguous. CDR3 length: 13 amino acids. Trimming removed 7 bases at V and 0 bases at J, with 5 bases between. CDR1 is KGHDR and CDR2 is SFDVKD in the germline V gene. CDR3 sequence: CATSGPNTGELFF. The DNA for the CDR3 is TGTGCCACCAGCGGGCCGAACACCGGGGAGCTGTTTTTT.

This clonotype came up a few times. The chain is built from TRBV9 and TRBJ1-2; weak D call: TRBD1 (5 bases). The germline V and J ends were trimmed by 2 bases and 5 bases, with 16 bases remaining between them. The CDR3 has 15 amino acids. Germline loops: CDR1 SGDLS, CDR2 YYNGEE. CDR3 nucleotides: TGTGCCAGCAGCGTGGAGGGACGGTCGATGTATGGCTACACCTTC. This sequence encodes CASSVEGRSMYGYTF. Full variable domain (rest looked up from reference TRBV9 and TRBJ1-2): DSGVTQTPKHLITATGQRVTLRCSPRSGDLSVYWYQQSLDQGLQFLIQYYNGEERAKGNILERFSAQQFPDLHSELNLSSLELGDSALYFCASSVEGRSMYGYTFGSGTRLTVV.

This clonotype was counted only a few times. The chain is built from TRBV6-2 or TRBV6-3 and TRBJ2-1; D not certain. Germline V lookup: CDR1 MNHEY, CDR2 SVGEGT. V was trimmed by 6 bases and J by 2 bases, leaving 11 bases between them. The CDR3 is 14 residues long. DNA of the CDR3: TGTGCCAGCAGGGAGAGAAGGGCCTACAATGAGCAGTTCTTC. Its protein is CASRERRAYNEQFF.

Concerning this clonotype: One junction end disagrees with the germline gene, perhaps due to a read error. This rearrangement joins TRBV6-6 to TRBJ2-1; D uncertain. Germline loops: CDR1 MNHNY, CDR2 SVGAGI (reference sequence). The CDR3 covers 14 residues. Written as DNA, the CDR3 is TGTGCCAGCATCGACCCGCCGCGCTACATTGAGCAGTTCTTC. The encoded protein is CASIDPPRYIEQFF.

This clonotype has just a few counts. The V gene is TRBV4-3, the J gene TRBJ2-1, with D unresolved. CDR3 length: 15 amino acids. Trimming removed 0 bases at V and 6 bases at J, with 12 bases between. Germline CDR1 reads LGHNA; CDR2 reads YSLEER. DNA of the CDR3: TGCGCCAGCAGCCAAGATCGCTCGATGTCCAATGAGCAGTTCTTC. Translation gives CASSQDRSMSNEQFF.